Detailed here is one T cell receptor (beta chain). This specimen belongs to a study of T cell changes during pregnancy in multiple sclerosis. The V gene's germline CDR1 is MGHRA and CDR2 YSYEKL. With V trimmed by 7 bases and J by 1 base, 6 bases remained unmatched. This CDR3 region has 15 residues. Sequencing was performed with immunoSEQ multiplex PCR; in TCRdb, only in-frame clones are kept and a portion is missing. The sample consists of 65,000 to 90,000 clones, around 90% of them appearing once. Material: CD4+ T cells from peripheral blood mononuclear cells, obtained after pregnancy. This TCR came from a female donor with multiple sclerosis, enrolled in a pregnancy study. The rearrangement joins TRBV4-1 to TRBJ2-2; 7 nucleotides line up with TRBD2. CDR3 coding DNA: TGCGCCAGCACTCCCGGGACTAAGAACACCGGGGAGCTGTTTTTT. It is translated as CASTPGTKNTGELFF.